Ten or more counts support the clone carrying this T cell receptor beta chain. This sample is drawn from a study of response to subunit inactivated influenza vaccine. TCRdb passed the RT-PCR reads through MiXCR, listing each CDR3 protein once. The repertoire includes 500,000 or so distinct CDR3 sequences, 15% to 20% of them detected once, and less than 4% sits in the top ten. Between the trimmed V and J ends, which lost 3 bases and 6 bases, there was a span of 15 bases. Germline V lookup: CDR1 ENHRY, CDR2 SYGVKD. This CDR3 is 15 amino acids long. The chain uses TRBV10-3 and TRBJ1-5; weak D call: TRBD1 (5 bases). This TCR was sampled from a man aged 50-75 years who received an inactivated influenza vaccine. The sequencing here drew on CD4+ T cells sorted from PBMCs, taken 23 months after vaccination. CDR3 amino acids: CAISEGLGETQPQHF. CDR3 bases: TGTGCCATCAGTGAAGGGTTAGGGGAGACTCAGCCCCAGCATTTT.